The clone carrying this TCR beta chain was seen only a few times. The antigen remains undetermined. The primer mix had 60 Vbeta and 13 Jbeta primers. Some clones are missing from TCRdb's copy, which holds only in-frame ones; the method was immunoSEQ multiplex PCR. This sample has roughly 110,000 clones, with roughly 80% found just once. This entry belongs to a study of cytomegalovirus exposure and HLA in healthy donors. The study's findings and limits: When presence/absence was analysed, sequencing depth was taken to be roughly uniform across donors. Relative to the roughly 700-donor mean, N-insertions were reportedly fewer in an Asian-associated ancestry cluster in a later analysis.

This CDR3 spans 15 amino acids. CDR1 SGHRS and CDR2 YFSETQ come from the germline V gene. V gave up 3 bases and J gave up 9 bases, with 19 bases separating them. The gene calls are TRBV5-1 and TRBJ2-1, with D possibly matching TRBD1 (5 bases). This receptor was identified in a woman under 40 in good health and CMV-seropositive. The sequenced sample was PBMCs. The CDR3, as DNA: TGCGCCAGCAGCTCGGACCCAACTGGGGCCGGTGAGCAGTTCTTC. Its protein is CASSSDPTGAGEQFF.